This T cell receptor (beta chain) was captured in a study of shared clonotypes between healthy human individuals. Study-level findings and limits: For sorted subsets, rarefaction showed incomplete sequencing despite large depth. Relative to memory subsets, naive subsets generally showed larger estimated richness.

Cells designated naive CD8 were CD45RO-negative and were positively selected for CCR7, with terminally differentiated effector memory CD45RA+ cells excluded. The V segment lost 5 bases and the J segment 3 bases; nucleotides outside the gene matches: 5. The CDR3 extends over 14 amino acids. Looked up from germline, CDR1 is MNHEY and CDR2 is SMNVEV (reference sequence). This clone appeared once. Antigen specificity is unknown. Using immunoSEQ multiplex PCR, the repertoire was profiled, and TCRdb retains in-frame clones only, with some absent. The sample lists approximately 840,000 clones, around 96% seen once, with approximately 0.2% in the top ten.

This TCR was sampled from a man under 40 in good health. The chain carries TRBV27 and TRBJ2-3; 7 bases align to TRBD2. Sequencing was done on a sample of naive CD8+ T cells sorted from blood. CDR3 sequence (DNA): TGTGCCAGCAGTGGAAACGGGAGGACAGATACGCAGTATTTT. This codes for CASSGNGRTDTQYF.